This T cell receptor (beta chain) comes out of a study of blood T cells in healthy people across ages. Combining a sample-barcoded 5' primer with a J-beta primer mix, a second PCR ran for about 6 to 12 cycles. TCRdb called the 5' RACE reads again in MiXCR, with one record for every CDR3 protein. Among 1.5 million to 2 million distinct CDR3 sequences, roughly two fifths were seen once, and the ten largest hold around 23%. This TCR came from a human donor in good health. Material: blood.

The CDR3, as DNA: TGTGCCAGCAGCTTAGAACGGAGTGCAGGGTTTTCCTACGAGCAGTACTTC. Residues: CASSLERSAGFSYEQYF. The chain has TRBV7-2 and TRBJ2-7; a possible D gene is TRBD1 (5 bases). V was shortened by 1 base and J by 1 base, with 17 bases between the two germline ends. This CDR3 spans 17 amino acids. CDR1 and CDR2 (germline): SGHTA, FQGNSA.